The 21 T cell receptor beta chains below all came from one sample that was sequenced in a study of OX40 agonist ivuxolimab in advanced cancers. Libraries were prepared by immunoSEQ multiplex PCR; TCRdb keeps only in-frame clonotypes and omits some of them. Of roughly 45,000 clones in the sample, 85% were seen once. The input for sequencing was CD4+ or CD8+ T cells sorted from blood, taken in a trial of the OX40 agonist ivuxolimab. The receptors were sampled from an adult with an advanced solid tumor such as melanoma, head and neck, liver or kidney cancer.

This clone was picked up one time. The CDR3: CASSALAASSTDTQYF. CDR3 bases: TGTGCCAGCAGCGCACTAGCGGCCTCTAGCACAGATACGCAGTATTTT. The V and J genes are TRBV9 and TRBJ2-3, with 8 positions matching TRBD2. V shed 3 bases, J shed 0 bases, and the junction held 6 bases outside the gene matches. Germline V gene sequence: CDR1 SGDLS, CDR2 YYNGEE. CDR3 length: 16 amino acids.

The chain recombines TRBV5-6 with TRBJ1-2, with D uncertain. The CDR3 is 15 amino acids. Germline CDR1 and CDR2: SGHDT and YYEEEE. The ends were cut back, 0 bases at V and 4 bases at J, with 13 bases in the middle. CDR3 protein: CASSLGAPEPYGYTF. The DNA for the CDR3 is TGTGCCAGCAGCTTGGGGGCGCCGGAGCCCTATGGCTACACCTTC.

The chain uses TRBV5-5 and TRBJ2-7; weak D call: TRBD2 (6 bases). This CDR3 region has 15 residues. V was cut by 0 bases and J by 5 bases, with 15 bases left in between. In germline, CDR1 is SGHKS, CDR2 YYEKEE (reference sequence). Written as DNA, the CDR3 is TGTGCCAGCAGCTTGGGTGGCAGTCCGGGGGACGAGCAGTACTTC. Protein: CASSLGGSPGDEQYF.

The V and J genes are TRBV4-1 and TRBJ1-1; D is unresolved. This CDR3 comprises 11 residues. The V end was cut by 4 bases, the J end by 12 bases, with 12 bases between. Germline V lookup: CDR1 MGHRA, CDR2 YSYEKL. The DNA for the CDR3 is TGCGCCAGCAGCCGAGCAGGTGCAACTTTCTTT. Amino acids: CASSRAGATFF.

The chain combines TRBV27 with TRBJ2-7, with 8 bases that match TRBD1. The junction had 5 bases not matched to a gene; V was cut back by 4 bases and J by 3 bases. CDR3 length: 14 amino acids. Per the germline V gene, CDR1 is MNHEY and CDR2 is SMNVEV (reference sequence). The CDR3 nucleotides are TGTGCCAGCAGTTCCCTGGACAGGGTCTACGAGCAGTACGTC. Translated: CASSSLDRVYEQYV.

The CDR3 here is CATTPGRRETQYF. In DNA form, the CDR3 reads TGTGCCACCACCCCGGGGAGGCGAGAGACCCAGTACTTC. J is TRBJ2-5 and V is TRBV15; tentative D call: TRBD2 (6 bases). In germline, CDR1 is LNHNV, CDR2 YYDKDF (reference sequence). This CDR3 contains 13 residues. Deletions cut 7 bases from V and 4 bases from J, with 13 bases between.

The V gene is TRBV4-3, the J gene TRBJ2-3; D is undetermined. The CDR3 has 15 residues. The germline CDR1 and CDR2 sequences are LGHNA and YSLEER. Deletions cut 4 bases from V and 4 bases from J, with 15 bases between. DNA of the CDR3: TGCGCCAGCAGCCTTAGTATACTTGGGGCAGATACGCAGTATTTT. Translation gives CASSLSILGADTQYF.

The gene calls are TRBV11-2 and TRBJ1-4, with no clear D. CDR1 is SGHAT, CDR2 FQNNGV, per germline. V lost 1 base and J lost 5, with 14 bases in between. CDR3 length: 16 residues. The CDR3 nucleotides read TGTGCCAGCAGCTTAGGTTTCCGGCAGATGAATGAAAAACTGTTTTTT. This translates into CASSLGFRQMNEKLFF.

This clone has a handful of counts. The rearrangement links TRBV6-5 to TRBJ2-7, with 8 bases identical to TRBD1. The CDR3 runs 14 residues. V gave up 6 bases and J gave up 3 bases; unmatched junction bases: 7. The germline CDR1 and CDR2 sequences are MNHEY and SVGAGI. The chain's CDR3 is CASRIGQGYYEQYF. The DNA of the CDR3 is TGTGCCAGCAGAATCGGACAGGGATACTACGAGCAGTACTTC.

This clone was detected only once. The rearrangement joins TRBV7-8 to TRBJ1-1; 10 positions agree with TRBD1. Germline CDR1 and CDR2: SGHVS and FQNEAQ. Trimming cost V 5 bases and J 0 bases; bases outside gene matches: 6. CDR3 length: 16 amino acids. The CDR3 coding sequence is TGTGCCAGCAGCATCCGGGACAGGGGTCTGAACACTGAAGCTTTCTTT. Translation: CASSIRDRGLNTEAFF.

The CDR3 protein is CASSLTPGHSSYNSPLHF. The CDR3 DNA reads as TGTGCCAGCAGCTTAACCCCGGGACATAGCTCCTATAATTCACCCCTCCACTTT. The chain uses TRBV7-2 and TRBJ1-6; the D gene is possibly TRBD1 (6 bases). The CDR3 spans 18 residues. With 2 bases removed from V and 0 bases from J, the gap between germline ends came to 14 bases. Germline CDR1 and CDR2: SGHTA and FQGNSA.

For the CDR3, the DNA is TGTGCCAGTAGTATAGGGGGACACCTTAGCAATCAGCCCCAGCATTTT. This encodes CASSIGGHLSNQPQHF. The chain joins TRBV19 to TRBJ1-5; possible D gene TRBD1, 6 bases. Between the trimmed V and J ends, which lost 1 base and 0 bases, there was a span of 10 bases. The CDR3 covers 16 residues. In germline, CDR1 is LNHDA, CDR2 SQIVND (reference sequence).

This clone was detected a few times. This rearrangement joins TRBV13 to TRBJ2-6; D remains unclear. Looked up from germline, CDR1 is PRHDT and CDR2 is FYEKMQ (reference sequence). The V gene lost 1 base and the J gene lost 0 bases, with 4 bases spanning the gap. The CDR3 runs 15 residues. The CDR3 DNA is TGTGCCAGCAGCTTAGCACTCTCTGGGGCCAACGTCCTGACTTTC. It codes for CASSLALSGANVLTF.

The chain has TRBV19 and TRBJ1-1; 9 bases align to TRBD1. The CDR3 length is 13 residues. Germline loops: CDR1 LNHDA, CDR2 SQIVND (reference sequence). V was pared by 8 bases and J by 3 bases, with 4 bases of the junction left unmatched. The CDR3 region has the DNA TGTGCCAGTGGGTGGACAGGGGACACTGAAGCTTTCTTT. Translated, it gives CASGWTGDTEAFF.

The V and J genes are TRBV7-2 and TRBJ1-6, with TRBD1 identical over 7 bases. After removal of 1 base from V and 3 bases from J, the junction contained 6 bases not matched to a gene. Germline CDR1 and CDR2: SGHTA and FQGNSA. The CDR3 has 17 residues. In DNA, the CDR3 is TGTGCCAGCAGCTTAGAAGGGGGCTCGTACTATAATTCACCCCTCCACTTT. Its translation is CASSLEGGSYYNSPLHF. Supplemented by reference TRBV7-2 and TRBJ1-6, the full variable domain reads GAGVSQSPSNKVTEKGKDVELRCDPISGHTALYWYRQSLGQGLEFLIYFQGNSAPDKSGLPSDRFSAERTGGSVSTLTIQRTQQEDSAVYLCASSLEGGSYYNSPLHFGNGTRLTVT.

This clone was seen only once. The chain recombines TRBV6-5 with TRBJ1-6; 7 bases fit TRBD1. There are 14 residues in the CDR3. Trimming removed 4 bases from V and 10 bases from J; junction bases left unmatched: 7. The germline CDR1 and CDR2 sequences are MNHEY and SVGAGI. The CDR3 spells CASSFTGVGSPLHF. In DNA, the CDR3 is TGTGCCAGCAGTTTCACAGGGGTCGGGTCACCCCTCCACTTT.

The genes are TRBV5-4 and TRBJ2-7; D is unclear. The V end lost 2 bases, the J end lost 4 bases, and 10 bases lay between the germline ends. This CDR3 is built from 13 residues. Germline values: CDR1 SGHNT, CDR2 YYREEE (reference sequence). The CDR3 region has the DNA TGTGCCAGCAGCTTTGGACCTCAATACGAGCAGTACGTC. It is translated as CASSFGPQYEQYV.

CDR3 DNA: TGTGCCAGCAAGAAGAGCCCCCTGGACAGGGATCCCCACAATGAGCAGTTCTTC. Protein product: CASKKSPLDRDPHNEQFF. The V gene is TRBV28, the J gene TRBJ2-1, with TRBD1 identical over 8 bases. Losses at the gene ends were 7 bases for V and 5 bases for J; bases not matched to a gene: 19. The CDR3 totals 18 residues. CDR1 MDHEN and CDR2 SYDVKM come from the germline V gene.

V and J are TRBV7-9 and TRBJ2-7, with 11 bases that match TRBD2. V shed 4 bases, J shed 3 bases, and the junction held 14 bases outside the gene matches. The CDR3 contains 18 residues. Germline V CDR1 and CDR2: SEHNR, FQNEAQ (reference sequence). The DNA for the CDR3 is TGTGCCAGCAGCTCTAAATCCTACCTCGGGACTAGCGGCTACGAGCAGTACTTC. Its protein product is CASSSKSYLGTSGYEQYF.

The chain is built from TRBV2 and TRBJ2-3; D remains ambiguous. CDR3 length: 13 residues. The V gene lost 7 bases and the J gene lost 5 bases, with 13 bases spanning the gap. Germline-derived CDR1 and CDR2 are SNHLY and FYNNEI. As DNA, the CDR3 is TGTGCCAGCATGCATCCATCTGGAGATACGCAGTATTTT. Translated: CASMHPSGDTQYF. The full variable domain, in which reference TRBV2 and TRBJ2-3 provide the parts outside the CDR3, is EPEVTQTPSHQVTQMGQEVILRCVPISNHLYFYWYRQILGQKVEFLVSFYNNEISEKSEIFDDQFSVERPDGSNFTLKIRSTKLEDSAMYFCASMHPSGDTQYFGPGTRLTVL.

The chain couples TRBV28 to TRBJ2-1; D possibly uses TRBD1 or TRBD2 (6 bases each). V was clipped by 3 bases and J by 0 bases, with 18 bases between them. CDR1 and CDR2 (germline): MDHEN, SYDVKM. The CDR3 consists of 18 residues. CDR3 in DNA: TGTGCCAGCAGTTTCCCCCTGGATCGGGGGCCCTCCTACAATGAGCAGTTCTTC. It is translated as CASSFPLDRGPSYNEQFF.